This passage covers 20 T cell receptor beta chains from one sample sequenced in a study of blood T cell repertoires in COVID-19. This table comes from immunoSEQ multiplex PCR, and its TCRdb copy is limited to in-frame clones, with some not included. This table holds about 190,000 clones, about 80% found once. Sequenced sample: peripheral blood. Receptors were obtained from a man in his 60s with acute or convalescent COVID-19.

As regards this clone: Different DNA sequences within this sample yield the same CDR3. V is TRBV5-1 and J is TRBJ2-3; 11 bases line up with TRBD2. Trimming at V came to 5 bases and at J to 5 bases, leaving 7 bases not matched to a gene. Germline V gene lookup returns CDR1 SGHRS and CDR2 YFSETQ. This CDR3 is 15 amino acids long. The CDR3 here is CASSPTSGSRDTQYF. CDR3 nucleotide sequence: TGCGCCAGCAGTCCCACTAGCGGGAGTAGAGATACGCAGTATTTT.

The rearrangement joins TRBV29-1 to TRBJ1-1; 8 nucleotides line up with TRBD1. V lost 6 bases to trimming and J lost 7 bases; unmatched junction nucleotides: 13. Looked up from germline, CDR1 is SQVTM and CDR2 is ANQGSEA. This CDR3 contains 14 residues. Written as DNA, the CDR3 is TGCAGCGTAATGACAGGGGCGGTTGGAGGTGAAGCTTTCTTT. Its translation: CSVMTGAVGGEAFF.

The chain employs TRBV27 and TRBJ2-5; 10 bases are shared with TRBD2. Trimming cost V 5 bases and J 2 bases; bases outside gene matches: 20. CDR3 length equals 20 residues. Per germline, CDR1 MNHEY and CDR2 SMNVEV (reference sequence). The CDR3 is CASSKLPGLASRISQETQYF. The CDR3 nucleotides are TGTGCCAGCAGTAAGTTACCGGGACTAGCGAGCCGCATTTCTCAAGAGACCCAGTACTTC.

The J gene is TRBJ2-1, the V gene TRBV7-2; 9 bases map to TRBD2. The V and J ends lost 0 bases and 8 bases, in that order; junction bases with no gene match: 5. Germline loops: CDR1 SGHTA, CDR2 FQGNSA. This CDR3 has 15 amino acids. DNA of the CDR3: TGTGCCAGCAGCTTAGCGGGGACTAGCAGCTATGAGCAGTTCTTC. Protein sequence: CASSLAGTSSYEQFF.

V and J are TRBV6-1 and TRBJ2-3; 9 bases align to TRBD1. J was trimmed by 4 bases and V by 4 bases; bases with no gene match: 12. This CDR3 comprises 17 residues. Germline CDR1 and CDR2: MNHNS and SASEGT. CDR3 in amino acids: CASSAYSGQGRADTQYF. As DNA, the CDR3 is TGTGCCAGCAGTGCCTATTCGGGACAGGGCCGAGCAGATACGCAGTATTTT.

This clone was picked up a small number of times. This chain joins TRBV5-6 and TRBJ2-1; a weak D match, TRBD1 (6 bases). Germline assignment: CDR1 SGHDT and CDR2 YYEEEE. The CDR3 is made up of 18 amino acids. V lost 0 bases to trimming and J lost 3 bases, with 19 bases between them. In nucleotides, the CDR3 is TGTGCCAGCAGCTTGGTGTTTAGAGGGACAACTAGCTACAATGAGCAGTTCTTC. It specifies CASSLVFRGTTSYNEQFF.

This chain uses TRBV5-4 with TRBJ2-3, with 9 bases lining up with TRBD2. Losses at the gene ends were 0 bases for V and 1 base for J; bases not matched to a gene: 0. This CDR3 is 15 amino acids long. CDR1 is SGHNT, CDR2 YYREEE, per germline (reference sequence). The CDR3 bases are TGTGCCAGCAGCTTGGGACTAGCGGGCACAGATACGCAGTATTTT. The encoded protein is CASSLGLAGTDTQYF.

The chain is built from TRBV20-1 and TRBJ1-1; D may be TRBD1 (5 bases). The V gene lost 3 bases and the J gene lost 10 bases, with 12 bases spanning the gap. This CDR3 is 11 amino acids long. Germline assignment: CDR1 DFQATT and CDR2 SNEGSKA (reference sequence). The CDR3 DNA reads TGCAGTGCTAGGTTACCGCAGGGAGCTTTCTTT. Residues: CSARLPQGAFF.

V and J are TRBV6-2 or TRBV6-3 and TRBJ2-3; D is ambiguous. With 7 bases removed from V and 3 bases from J, the gap between germline ends came to 17 bases. Germline CDR1 and CDR2: MNHEY and SVGEGT. CDR3 size: 15 residues. The CDR3 DNA reads as TGTGCCAGCACCCCCGCTTACCTTCTAACAGATACGCAGTATTTT. Amino acid sequence: CASTPAYLLTDTQYF.

The J gene is TRBJ2-3, the V gene TRBV24-1; 7 bases agree with TRBD2. This CDR3 spans 15 amino acids. V lost 3 bases, J lost 2 bases, and 4 bases stayed unmatched. CDR1 and CDR2 (germline): KGHDR, SFDVKD. The CDR3 here is CATSDTSAPTDTQYF. As DNA, the CDR3 is TGTGCCACCAGTGATACTAGCGCCCCCACAGATACGCAGTATTTT.

J is TRBJ2-5 and V is TRBV9; the D gene is possibly TRBD2 (7 bases). The CDR3 is 14 amino acids. Trimming took off 4 bases at V and 5 bases at J, with 15 bases between the two ends. Germline V gives CDR1 SGDLS, CDR2 YYNGEE. CDR3 amino acids: CASSSVGGRETQYF. In DNA, the CDR3 is TGTGCCAGCAGCAGCGTCGGGGGGCGTGAGACCCAGTACTTC.

The V and J genes are TRBV7-9 and TRBJ2-5; D possibly corresponds to TRBD1 (6 bases). Trimming left V 0 bases short and J 2 bases short, with 10 bases between. The germline V gene has CDR1 SEHNR and CDR2 FQNEAQ (reference sequence). CDR3 size: 15 residues. The DNA for the CDR3 is TGTGCCAGCAGCTTAGCATTTGGACAGCAAGAGACCCAGTACTTC. Its protein product is CASSLAFGQQETQYF.

The V and J genes are TRBV7-9 and TRBJ1-2; no firm D call. This CDR3 region has 11 residues. V was clipped by 5 bases and J by 6 bases, with 7 bases between them. Germline V gene sequence: CDR1 SEHNR, CDR2 FQNEAQ (reference sequence). The CDR3 loop is CASSPPHGYTF. CDR3 nucleotide sequence: TGTGCCAGCAGCCCTCCTCATGGCTACACCTTC. The full variable domain, rest sourced from reference TRBV7-9 and TRBJ1-2, is DTGVSQNPRHKITKRGQNVTFRCDPISEHNRLYWYRQTLGQGPEFLTYFQNEAQLEKSRLLSDRFSAERPKGSFSTLEIQRTEQGDSAMYLCASSPPHGYTFGSGTRLTVV.

The chain carries TRBV5-4 and TRBJ1-4, with TRBD1 identical over 8 bases. V lost 4 bases to trimming and J lost 8 bases; unmatched junction nucleotides: 10. This CDR3 region has 15 residues. Germline assignment: CDR1 SGHNT and CDR2 YYREEE (reference sequence). This CDR3 reads CASSPGWTGNEKLFF. DNA of the CDR3: TGTGCCAGCAGCCCCGGCTGGACAGGGAACGAAAAACTGTTTTTT.

The J gene is TRBJ1-6, the V gene TRBV5-6, with a possible D match to TRBD1 (5 bases). This CDR3 region has 13 residues. Germline V lookup: CDR1 SGHDT, CDR2 YYEEEE. With 4 bases removed from V and 7 bases from J, the gap between germline ends came to 9 bases. CDR3 sequence (DNA): TGTGCCAGCAGCAAATCAGGGAATTCACCCCTCCACTTT. Translating it yields CASSKSGNSPLHF.

The gene calls are TRBV6-5 and TRBJ1-1; D is perhaps TRBD1 (6 bases). The CDR3 totals 14 residues. Germline-derived CDR1 and CDR2 are MNHEY and SVGAGI. V lost 3 bases and J 7 bases, leaving 15 bases between the germline ends. The DNA for the CDR3 is TGTGCCAGCAGTTATGCAGGGGCGCCTTTTGAAGCTTTCTTT. It encodes CASSYAGAPFEAFF.

The J gene is TRBJ2-2, the V gene TRBV29-1; 11 nucleotides line up with TRBD1. Trimming took 3 bases from V and 5 from J; bases not matched to a gene: 5. Germline V lookup: CDR1 SQVTM, CDR2 ANQGSEA. This CDR3 comprises 15 residues. CDR3 amino acids: CSVDAGDRGTGELFF. The CDR3 nucleotides are TGCAGCGTTGACGCCGGGGACAGGGGGACCGGGGAGCTGTTTTTT.

J is TRBJ2-3 and V is TRBV14; a weak D match, TRBD2 (5 bases). The V end was cut by 1 base, the J end by 2 bases, with 13 bases between. The germline V gene has CDR1 SGHDN and CDR2 FVKESK. The CDR3 loop spans 16 amino acids. The DNA of the CDR3 is TGTGCCAGCAGCCAAGGGACTCCACCTCCCACAGATACGCAGTATTTT. Translated: CASSQGTPPPTDTQYF. The entire variable domain, with the rest obtained from reference TRBV14 and TRBJ2-3, is as follows: EAGVTQFPSHSVIEKGQTVTLRCDPISGHDNLYWYRRVMGKEIKFLLHFVKESKQDESGMPNNRFLAERTGGTYSTLKVQPAELEDSGVYFCASSQGTPPPTDTQYFGPGTRLTVL.

CDR3 DNA sequence: TGTGCCAGCAGCTTTCTTCCGGGGGGCAATCAGCCCCAGCATTTT. Its translation is CASSFLPGGNQPQHF. V gene TRBV5-4 combines with J gene TRBJ1-5; TRBD1 might be the D (5 bases). In germline, CDR1 is SGHNT, CDR2 YYREEE (reference sequence). This CDR3 contains 15 residues. Trimming removed 2 bases from V and 2 bases from J, with 11 bases in between.

The chain combines TRBV4-2 with TRBJ2-1, with 7 bases identical to TRBD2. This CDR3 comprises 15 residues. The germline CDR1 and CDR2 sequences are LGHNA and YNFKEQ. V shed 1 base and J 4 bases; nucleotides not matched to a gene: 4. The DNA of the CDR3 is TGTGCCAGCAGCCAAGGAAGGCGGGGGTACAATGAGCAGTTCTTC. The encoded protein is CASSQGRRGYNEQFF.